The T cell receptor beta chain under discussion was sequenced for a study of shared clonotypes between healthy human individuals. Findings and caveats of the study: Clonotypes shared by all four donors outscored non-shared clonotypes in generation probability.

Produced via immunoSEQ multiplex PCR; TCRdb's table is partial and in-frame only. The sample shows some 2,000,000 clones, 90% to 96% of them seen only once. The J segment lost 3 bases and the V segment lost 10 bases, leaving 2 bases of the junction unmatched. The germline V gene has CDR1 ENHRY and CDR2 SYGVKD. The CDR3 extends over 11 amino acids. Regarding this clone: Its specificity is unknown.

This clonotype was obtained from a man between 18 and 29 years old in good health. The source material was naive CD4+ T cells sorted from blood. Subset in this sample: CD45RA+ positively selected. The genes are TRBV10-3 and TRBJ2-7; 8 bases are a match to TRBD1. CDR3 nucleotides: TGTGCCAGCGGACAGGGCTACGAGCAGTACTTC. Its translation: CASGQGYEQYF.